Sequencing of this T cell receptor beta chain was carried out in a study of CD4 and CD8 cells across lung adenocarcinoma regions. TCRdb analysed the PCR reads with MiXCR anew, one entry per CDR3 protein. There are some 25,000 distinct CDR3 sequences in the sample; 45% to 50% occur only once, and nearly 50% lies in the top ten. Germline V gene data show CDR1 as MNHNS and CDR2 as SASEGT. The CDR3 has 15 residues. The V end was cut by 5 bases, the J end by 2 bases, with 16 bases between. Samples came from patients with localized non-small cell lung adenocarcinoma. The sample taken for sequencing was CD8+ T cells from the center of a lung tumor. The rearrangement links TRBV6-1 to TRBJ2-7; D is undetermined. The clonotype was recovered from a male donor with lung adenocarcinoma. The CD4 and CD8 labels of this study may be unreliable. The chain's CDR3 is CASSLRVQGTYEQYF. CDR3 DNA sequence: TGTGCCAGCAGTCTCCGGGTCCAAGGCACCTACGAGCAGTACTTC.